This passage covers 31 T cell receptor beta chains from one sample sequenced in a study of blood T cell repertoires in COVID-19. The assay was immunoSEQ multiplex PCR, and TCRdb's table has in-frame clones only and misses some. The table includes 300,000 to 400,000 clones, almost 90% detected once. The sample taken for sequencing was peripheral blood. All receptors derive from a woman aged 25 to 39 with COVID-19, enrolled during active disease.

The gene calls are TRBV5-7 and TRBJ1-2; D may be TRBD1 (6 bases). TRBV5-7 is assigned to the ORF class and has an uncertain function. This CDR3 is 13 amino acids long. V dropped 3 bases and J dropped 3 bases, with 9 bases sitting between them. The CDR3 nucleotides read TGTGCCAGCAGCTCTCGACAGGACTATGGCTACACCTTC. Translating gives CASSSRQDYGYTF.

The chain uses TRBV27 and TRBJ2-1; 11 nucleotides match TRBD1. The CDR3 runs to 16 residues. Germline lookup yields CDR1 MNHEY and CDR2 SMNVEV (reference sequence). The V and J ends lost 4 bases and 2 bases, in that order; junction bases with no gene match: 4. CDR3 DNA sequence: TGTGCCAGCAGTTCCTCGGGACAGGGGGCCTACAATGAGCAGTTCTTC. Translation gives CASSSSGQGAYNEQFF.

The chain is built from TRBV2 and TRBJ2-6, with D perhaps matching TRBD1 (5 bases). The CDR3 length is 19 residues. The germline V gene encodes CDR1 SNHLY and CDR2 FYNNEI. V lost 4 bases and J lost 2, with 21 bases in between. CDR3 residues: CASSGSTVFGPAGANVLTF. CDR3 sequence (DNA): TGTGCCAGCAGTGGGTCGACAGTGTTCGGGCCCGCTGGGGCCAACGTCCTGACTTTC.

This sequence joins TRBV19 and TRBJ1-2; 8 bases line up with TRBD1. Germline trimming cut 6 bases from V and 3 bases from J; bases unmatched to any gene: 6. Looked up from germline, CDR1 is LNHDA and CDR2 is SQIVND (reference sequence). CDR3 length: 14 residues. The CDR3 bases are TGTGCCAGTAGGCAAACAGGGGGGGACTATGGCTACACCTTC. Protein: CASRQTGGDYGYTF.

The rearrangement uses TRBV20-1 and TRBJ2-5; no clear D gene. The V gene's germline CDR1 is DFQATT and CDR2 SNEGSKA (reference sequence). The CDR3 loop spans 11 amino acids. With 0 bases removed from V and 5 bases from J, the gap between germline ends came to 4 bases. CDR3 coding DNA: TGCAGTGCTAGAGAGCGGGAGACCCAGTACTTC. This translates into CSARERETQYF.

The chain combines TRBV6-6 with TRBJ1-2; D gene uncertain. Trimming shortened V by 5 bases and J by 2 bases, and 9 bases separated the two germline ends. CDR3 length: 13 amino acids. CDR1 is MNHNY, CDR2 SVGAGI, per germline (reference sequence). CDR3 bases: TGTGCCAGCAGTCCTGACATGAACTATGGCTACACCTTC. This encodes CASSPDMNYGYTF.

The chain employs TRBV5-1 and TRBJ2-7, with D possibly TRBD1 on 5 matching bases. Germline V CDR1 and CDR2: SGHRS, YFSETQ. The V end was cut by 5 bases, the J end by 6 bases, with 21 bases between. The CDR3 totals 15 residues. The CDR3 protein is CASSLIQAQGSEQYF. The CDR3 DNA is TGCGCCAGCAGTTTAATACAGGCCCAGGGAAGCGAGCAGTACTTC.

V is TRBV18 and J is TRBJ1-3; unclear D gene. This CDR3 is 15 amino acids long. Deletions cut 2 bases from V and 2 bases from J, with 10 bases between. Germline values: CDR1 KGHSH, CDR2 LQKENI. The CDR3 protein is CASSPRTDTGNTIYF. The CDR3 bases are TGTGCCAGCTCACCAAGGACTGATACTGGAAACACCATATATTTT.

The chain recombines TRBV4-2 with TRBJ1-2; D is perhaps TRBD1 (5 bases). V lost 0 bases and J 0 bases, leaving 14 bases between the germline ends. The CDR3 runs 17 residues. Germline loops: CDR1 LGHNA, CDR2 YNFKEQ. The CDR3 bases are TGTGCCAGCAGCCAAGATATACAGGTGGAGTCTAACTATGGCTACACCTTC. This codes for CASSQDIQVESNYGYTF.

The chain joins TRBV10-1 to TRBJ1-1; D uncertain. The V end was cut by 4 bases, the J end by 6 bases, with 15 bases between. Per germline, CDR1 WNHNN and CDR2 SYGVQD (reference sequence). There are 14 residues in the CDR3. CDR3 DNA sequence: TGCGCCAGCAGTGTAGAGCCCAGCGGCGCTGAAGCTTTCTTT. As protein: CASSVEPSGAEAFF.

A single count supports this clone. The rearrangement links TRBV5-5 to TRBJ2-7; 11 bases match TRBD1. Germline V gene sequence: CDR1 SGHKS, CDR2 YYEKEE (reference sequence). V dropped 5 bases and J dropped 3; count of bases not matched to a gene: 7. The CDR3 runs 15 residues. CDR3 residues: CASSKGTGGVYEQYF. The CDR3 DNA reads TGTGCCAGCAGTAAGGGGACAGGGGGAGTCTACGAGCAGTACTTC.

The CDR3 is CASSPGTSGSYEQYF. The CDR3 DNA reads as TGTGCCAGCAGCCCCGGGACTAGCGGCTCCTACGAGCAGTACTTC. The chain combines TRBV27 with TRBJ2-7, with TRBD2 identical over 11 bases. CDR3 size: 15 residues. V dropped 6 bases and J dropped 0; count of bases not matched to a gene: 4. Germline CDR1 reads MNHEY; CDR2 reads SMNVEV (reference sequence).

CDR3 region: CASGGQGPGQPQHF. The CDR3 bases are TGTGCCAGCGGAGGACAGGGTCCGGGTCAGCCCCAGCATTTT. The chain uses TRBV6-6 and TRBJ1-5; 8 bases are shared with TRBD1. Per the germline V gene, CDR1 is MNHNY and CDR2 is SVGAGI (reference sequence). Trimming took 8 bases from V and 6 from J; bases not matched to a gene: 9. The CDR3 runs 14 residues.

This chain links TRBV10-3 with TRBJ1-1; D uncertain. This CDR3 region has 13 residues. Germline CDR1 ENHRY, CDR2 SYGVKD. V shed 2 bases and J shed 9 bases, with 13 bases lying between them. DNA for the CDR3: TGTGCCATCAGTGAGGATTATACGGGAAAAGCTTTCTTT. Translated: CAISEDYTGKAFF.

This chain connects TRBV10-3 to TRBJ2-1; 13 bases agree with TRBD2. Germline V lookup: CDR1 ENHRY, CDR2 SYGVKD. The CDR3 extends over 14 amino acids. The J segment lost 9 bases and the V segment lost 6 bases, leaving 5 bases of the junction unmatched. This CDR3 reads CAIRTSGRAIEQFF. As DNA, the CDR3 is TGTGCCATCAGAACTAGCGGGAGGGCCATTGAGCAGTTCTTC.

DNA of the CDR3: TGTGCCAGCAGCTTGGACATAAGCTCCTACAATGAGCAGTTCTTC. It translates to CASSLDISSYNEQFF. The chain uses TRBV5-4 and TRBJ2-1; no definite D call. Per germline, CDR1 SGHNT and CDR2 YYREEE (reference sequence). V was trimmed by 0 bases and J by 0 bases, leaving 7 bases between them. The CDR3 covers 15 residues.

The CDR3 loop is CASSPPGGAHEQFF. CDR3 coding DNA: TGTGCCAGCTCACCACCGGGGGGGGCCCATGAGCAGTTCTTC. The chain uses TRBV18 and TRBJ2-1; D perhaps matches TRBD2 (7 bases). The V gene's germline CDR1 is KGHSH and CDR2 LQKENI. The CDR3 covers 14 residues. Between the trimmed V and J ends, which lost 0 bases and 8 bases, there was a span of 11 bases.

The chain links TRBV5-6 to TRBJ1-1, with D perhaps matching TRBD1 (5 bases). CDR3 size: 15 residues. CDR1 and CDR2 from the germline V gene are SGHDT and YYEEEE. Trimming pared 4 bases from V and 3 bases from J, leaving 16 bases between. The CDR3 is CASSQGLGRDTEAFF. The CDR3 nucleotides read TGTGCCAGCAGCCAGGGTTTGGGTAGGGACACTGAAGCTTTCTTT.

Written as DNA, the CDR3 is TGTGCCAGTACAACCTCCGGGCAGGGAGGGAATCAGCCCCAGCATTTT. Translated: CASTTSGQGGNQPQHF. The V gene is TRBV19, the J gene TRBJ1-5; maybe TRBD1 (5 bases). CDR1 and CDR2 from the germline V gene are LNHDA and SQIVND (reference sequence). V lost 7 bases and J 4 bases, leaving 20 bases between the germline ends. The CDR3 runs 16 residues. The entire variable domain, with the rest obtained from reference TRBV19 and TRBJ1-5, is as follows: DGGITQSPKYLFRKEGQNVTLSCEQNLNHDAMYWYRQDPGQGLRLIYYSQIVNDFQKGDIAEGYSVSREKKESFPLTVTSAQKNPTAFYLCASTTSGQGGNQPQHFGDGTRLSIL.

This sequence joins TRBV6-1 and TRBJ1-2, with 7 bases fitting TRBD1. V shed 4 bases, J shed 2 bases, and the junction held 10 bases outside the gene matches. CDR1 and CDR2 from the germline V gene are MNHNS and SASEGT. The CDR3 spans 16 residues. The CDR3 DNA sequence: TGTGCCAGCAGTGCCCCAGGGGGGCCCCCGAACTATGGCTACACCTTC. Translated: CASSAPGGPPNYGYTF.

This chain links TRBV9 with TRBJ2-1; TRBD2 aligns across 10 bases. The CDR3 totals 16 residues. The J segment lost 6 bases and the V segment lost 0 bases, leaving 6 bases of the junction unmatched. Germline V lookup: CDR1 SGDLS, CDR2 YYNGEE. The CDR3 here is CASSVDGAGGPNEQFF. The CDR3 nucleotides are TGTGCCAGCAGCGTAGACGGAGCGGGAGGGCCCAATGAGCAGTTCTTC.

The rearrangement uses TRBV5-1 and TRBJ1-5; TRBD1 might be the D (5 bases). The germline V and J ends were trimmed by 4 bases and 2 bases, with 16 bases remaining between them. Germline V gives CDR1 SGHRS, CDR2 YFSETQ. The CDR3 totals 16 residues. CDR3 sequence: CASSPGGEGRNQPQHF. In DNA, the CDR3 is TGCGCCAGCAGCCCCGGAGGGGAAGGCCGCAATCAGCCCCAGCATTTT.

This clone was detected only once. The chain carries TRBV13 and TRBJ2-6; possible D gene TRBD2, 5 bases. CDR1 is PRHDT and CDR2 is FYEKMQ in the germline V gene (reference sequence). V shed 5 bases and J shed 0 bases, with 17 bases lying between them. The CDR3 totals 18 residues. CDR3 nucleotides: TGTGCCAGCAGCCTGGGGAGCCTCCCGAGCTCTGGGGCCAACGTCCTGACTTTC. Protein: CASSLGSLPSSGANVLTF. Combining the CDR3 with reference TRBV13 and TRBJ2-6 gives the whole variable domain AAGVIQSPRHLIKEKRETATLKCYPIPRHDTVYWYQQGPGQDPQFLISFYEKMQSDKGSIPDRFSAQQFSDYHSELNMSSLELGDSALYFCASSLGSLPSSGANVLTFGAGSRLTVL.

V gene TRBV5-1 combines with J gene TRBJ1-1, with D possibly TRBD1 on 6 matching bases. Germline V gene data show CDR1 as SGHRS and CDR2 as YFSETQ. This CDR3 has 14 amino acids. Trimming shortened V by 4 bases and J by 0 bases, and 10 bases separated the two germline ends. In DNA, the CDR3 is TGCGCCAGCAGCCAGGACAGATTGAACACTGAAGCTTTCTTT. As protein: CASSQDRLNTEAFF.

This chain's CDR3 is CASSLSGGGGYTF. The DNA for the CDR3 is TGTGCCAGCAGTTTGTCAGGGGGTGGTGGCTACACCTTC. This sequence joins TRBV27 and TRBJ1-2; 7 bases agree with TRBD1. The junction had 5 bases not matched to a gene; V was cut back by 3 bases and J by 7 bases. Germline CDR1 and CDR2: MNHEY and SMNVEV (reference sequence). The CDR3 runs to 13 residues.

CDR3 loop: CASTGSTDTQYF. DNA of the CDR3: TGTGCCAGCACGGGGAGTACAGATACGCAGTATTTT. The chain joins TRBV27 to TRBJ2-3; perhaps TRBD2 as D (5 bases). Trimming removed 7 bases from V and 3 bases from J, with 8 bases in between. The CDR3 is 12 residues long. Germline V gives CDR1 MNHEY, CDR2 SMNVEV (reference sequence).

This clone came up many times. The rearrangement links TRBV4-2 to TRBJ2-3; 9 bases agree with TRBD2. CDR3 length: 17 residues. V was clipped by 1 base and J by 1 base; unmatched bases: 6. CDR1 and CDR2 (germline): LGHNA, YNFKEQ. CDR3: CASSQVIQREGTDTQYF. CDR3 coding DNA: TGTGCCAGCAGCCAAGTGATCCAGCGGGAGGGCACAGATACGCAGTATTTT.

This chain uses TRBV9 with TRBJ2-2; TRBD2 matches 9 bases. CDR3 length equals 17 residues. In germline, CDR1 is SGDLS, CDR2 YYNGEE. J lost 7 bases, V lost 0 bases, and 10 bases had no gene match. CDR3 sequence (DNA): TGTGCCAGCAGCGTAGCGCGGGAGGGCCGGTTCGGCGGGGAGCTGTTTTTT. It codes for CASSVAREGRFGGELFF.

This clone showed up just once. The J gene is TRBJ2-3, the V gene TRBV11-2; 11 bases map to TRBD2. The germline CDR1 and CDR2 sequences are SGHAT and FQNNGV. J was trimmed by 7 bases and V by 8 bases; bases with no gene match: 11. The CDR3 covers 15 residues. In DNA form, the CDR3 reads TGTGCCAGCTTGGGGCTAGCGGGAGGTGCATATACGCAGTATTTT. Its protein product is CASLGLAGGAYTQYF.

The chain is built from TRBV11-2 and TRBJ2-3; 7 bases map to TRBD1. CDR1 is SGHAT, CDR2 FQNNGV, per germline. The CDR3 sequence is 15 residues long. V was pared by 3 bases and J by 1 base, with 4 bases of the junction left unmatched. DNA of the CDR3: TGTGCCAGCAGCTTTCCGGGACAGCGCACAGATACGCAGTATTTT. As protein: CASSFPGQRTDTQYF.

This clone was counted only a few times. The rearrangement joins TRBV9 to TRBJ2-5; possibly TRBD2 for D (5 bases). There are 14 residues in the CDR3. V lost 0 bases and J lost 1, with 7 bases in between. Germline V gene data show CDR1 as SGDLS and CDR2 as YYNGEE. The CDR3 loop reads CASSVAGSQETQYF. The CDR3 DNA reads TGTGCCAGCAGCGTAGCGGGGTCCCAAGAGACCCAGTACTTC.